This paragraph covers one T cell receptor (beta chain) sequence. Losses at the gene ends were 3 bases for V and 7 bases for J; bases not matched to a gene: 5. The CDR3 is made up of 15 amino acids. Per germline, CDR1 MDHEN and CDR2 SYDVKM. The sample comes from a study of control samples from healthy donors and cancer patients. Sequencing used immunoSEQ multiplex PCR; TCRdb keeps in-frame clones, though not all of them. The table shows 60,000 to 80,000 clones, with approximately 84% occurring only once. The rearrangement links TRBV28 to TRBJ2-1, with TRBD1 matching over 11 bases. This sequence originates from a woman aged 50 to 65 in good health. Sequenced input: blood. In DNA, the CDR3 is TGTGCCAGCAGTTTCGGGGACAGGGGGTTTAATGAGCAGTTCTTC. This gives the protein CASSFGDRGFNEQFF.